This T cell receptor beta chain was obtained from a study of glioma-infiltrating T cells after dendritic cell vaccination. By its share, this clone is medium-sized. Regarding time point: after dendritic cell vaccination, including at tumor progression/relapse. The CDR3 length is 13 residues. From germline, CDR1 is SGHDN and CDR2 FVKESK. V dropped 4 bases and J dropped 5; count of bases not matched to a gene: 1. Using immunoSEQ multiplex PCR, the repertoire was profiled, and TCRdb retains in-frame clones only, with some absent. The data hold about 76,000 clones, with around 87% observed a single time. V gene TRBV14 combines with J gene TRBJ1-4, with TRBD1 matching 7 bases. This sample comprised blood, obtained after dendritic cell vaccination. The sequence was obtained from a human donor with glioblastoma. The chain's CDR3 is CASSPRGNEKLFF. In DNA form, the CDR3 reads TGTGCCAGCAGCCCCAGGGGGAATGAAAAACTGTTTTTT.